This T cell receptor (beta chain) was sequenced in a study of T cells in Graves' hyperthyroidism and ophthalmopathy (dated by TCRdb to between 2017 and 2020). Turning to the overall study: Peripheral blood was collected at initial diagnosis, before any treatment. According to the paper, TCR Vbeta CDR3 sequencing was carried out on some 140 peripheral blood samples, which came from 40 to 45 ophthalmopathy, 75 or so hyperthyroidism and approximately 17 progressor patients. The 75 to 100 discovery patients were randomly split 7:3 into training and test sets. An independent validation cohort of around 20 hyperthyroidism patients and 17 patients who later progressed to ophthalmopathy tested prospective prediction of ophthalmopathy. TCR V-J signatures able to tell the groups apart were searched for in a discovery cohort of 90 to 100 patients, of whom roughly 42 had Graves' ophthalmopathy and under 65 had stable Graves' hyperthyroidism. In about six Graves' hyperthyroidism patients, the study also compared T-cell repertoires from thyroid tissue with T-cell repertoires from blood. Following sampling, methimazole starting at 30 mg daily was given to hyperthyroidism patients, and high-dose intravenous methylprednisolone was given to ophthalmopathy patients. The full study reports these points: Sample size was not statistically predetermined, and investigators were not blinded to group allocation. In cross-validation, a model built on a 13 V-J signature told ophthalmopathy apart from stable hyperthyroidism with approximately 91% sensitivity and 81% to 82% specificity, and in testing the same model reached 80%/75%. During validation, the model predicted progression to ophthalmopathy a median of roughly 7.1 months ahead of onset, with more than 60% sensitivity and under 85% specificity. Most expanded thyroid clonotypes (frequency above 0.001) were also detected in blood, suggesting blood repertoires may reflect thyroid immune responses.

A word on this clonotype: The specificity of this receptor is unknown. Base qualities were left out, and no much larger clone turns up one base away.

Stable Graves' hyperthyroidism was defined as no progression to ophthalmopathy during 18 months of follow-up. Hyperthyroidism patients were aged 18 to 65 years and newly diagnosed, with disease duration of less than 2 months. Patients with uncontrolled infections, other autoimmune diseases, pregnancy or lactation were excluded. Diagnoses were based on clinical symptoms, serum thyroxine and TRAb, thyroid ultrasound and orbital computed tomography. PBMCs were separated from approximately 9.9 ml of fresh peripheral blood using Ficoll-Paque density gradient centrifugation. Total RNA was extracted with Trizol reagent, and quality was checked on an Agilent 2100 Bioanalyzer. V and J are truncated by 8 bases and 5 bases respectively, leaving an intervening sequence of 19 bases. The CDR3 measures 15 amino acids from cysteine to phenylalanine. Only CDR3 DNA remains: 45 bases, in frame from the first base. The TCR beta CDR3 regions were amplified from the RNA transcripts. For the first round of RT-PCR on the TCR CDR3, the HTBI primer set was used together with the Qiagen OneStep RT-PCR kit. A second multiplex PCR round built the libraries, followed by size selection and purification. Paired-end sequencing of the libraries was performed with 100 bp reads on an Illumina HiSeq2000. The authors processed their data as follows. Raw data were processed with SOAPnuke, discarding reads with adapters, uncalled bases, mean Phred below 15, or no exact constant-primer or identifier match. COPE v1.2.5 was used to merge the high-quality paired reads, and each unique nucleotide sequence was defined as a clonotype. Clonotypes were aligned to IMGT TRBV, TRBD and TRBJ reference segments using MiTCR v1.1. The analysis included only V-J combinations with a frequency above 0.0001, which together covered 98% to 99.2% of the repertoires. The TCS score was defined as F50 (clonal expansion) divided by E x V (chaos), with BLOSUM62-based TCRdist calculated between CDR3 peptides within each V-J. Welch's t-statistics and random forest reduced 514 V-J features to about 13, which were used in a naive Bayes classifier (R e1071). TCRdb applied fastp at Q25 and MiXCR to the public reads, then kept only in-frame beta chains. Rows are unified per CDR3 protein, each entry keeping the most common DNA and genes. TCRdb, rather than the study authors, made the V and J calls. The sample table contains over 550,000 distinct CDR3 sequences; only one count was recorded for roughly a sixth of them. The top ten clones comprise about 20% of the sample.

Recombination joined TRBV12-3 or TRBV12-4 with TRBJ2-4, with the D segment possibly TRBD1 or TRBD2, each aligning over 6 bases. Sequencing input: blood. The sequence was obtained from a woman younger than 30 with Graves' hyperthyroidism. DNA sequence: TGTGCCAGCTCCCCCCACGAAGGGGGGCAAAACATTCAGTACTTC. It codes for CASSPHEGGQNIQYF.